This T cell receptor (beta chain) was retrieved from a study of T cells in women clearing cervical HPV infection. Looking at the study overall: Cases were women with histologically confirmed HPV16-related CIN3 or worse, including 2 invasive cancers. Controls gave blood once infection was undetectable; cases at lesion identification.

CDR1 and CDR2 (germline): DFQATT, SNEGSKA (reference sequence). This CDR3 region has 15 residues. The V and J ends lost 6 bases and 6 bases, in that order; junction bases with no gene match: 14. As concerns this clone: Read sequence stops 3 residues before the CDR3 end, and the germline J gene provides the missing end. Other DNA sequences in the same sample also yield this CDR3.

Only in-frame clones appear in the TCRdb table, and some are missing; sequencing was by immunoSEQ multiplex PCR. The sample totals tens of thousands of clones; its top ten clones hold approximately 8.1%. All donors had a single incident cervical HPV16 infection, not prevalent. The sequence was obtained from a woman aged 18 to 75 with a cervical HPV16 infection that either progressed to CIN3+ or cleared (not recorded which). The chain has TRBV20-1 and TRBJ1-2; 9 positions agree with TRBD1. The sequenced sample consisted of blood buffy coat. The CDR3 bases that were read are TGCAGTGCAAACCGACTCGGGACAGGGAATAATGGC. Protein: CSANRLGTGNNG. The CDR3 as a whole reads CSANRLGTGNNGYTF.